This T cell receptor beta chain was obtained from a study of Ad26.COV2.S vaccination and SARS-CoV-2 variants. At the level of the study: Enrolled in COV1001, the donor was in the Ad26.COV2.S trial arm, which received the vaccine.

The study's findings and limits: Overall T cell responses may have been underestimated by the analyses of TCR breadth and depth.

Germline CDR1 and CDR2: SEHNR and FQNEAQ (reference sequence). The CDR3 length is 17 residues. V lost 5 bases to trimming and J lost 2 bases; unmatched junction nucleotides: 13. TCRdb's copy holds only in-frame clones and misses some; the assay was immunoSEQ multiplex PCR. The data contain 410,000 or so clones, around 92% of them singletons. The treatment denotes: around 19 received Ad26.COV2.S at low or high dose, single or two shots; about 5 received placebo; per-sample allocation not given. Day 63 after the first vaccine or placebo injection was the time point for sampling. Details on this clone: Antigen: not known.

The sample in question was peripheral blood, obtained in a trial of Ad26.COV2.S vaccine versus placebo. The chain links TRBV7-9 to TRBJ1-1, with 8 positions matching TRBD1. This receptor was obtained from a person aged 18-60 years who received the Ad26.COV2.S COVID-19 vaccine or a placebo. The CDR3 bases are TGTGCCAGCAGCCAAATGGGACAGGTACCAATAAACACTGAAGCTTTCTTT. It codes for CASSQMGQVPINTEAFF.